What follows are 12 T cell receptor beta chains derived from one specimen sequenced in a study of cytomegalovirus exposure and HLA in healthy donors. PCR amplification relied on 60 Vbeta primers (plus 13 Jbeta primers). Sequenced by immunoSEQ multiplex PCR; TCRdb stores in-frame clones only, minus some. Of some 200,000 clones in the sample, more than 65% are singletons; the top ten hold about 0.63%. The source material was PBMCs. These TCRs come from a man aged 18 to 35 in good health and CMV-seronegative.

The chain uses TRBV28 and TRBJ2-1; TRBD2 aligns across 9 bases. Germline loops: CDR1 MDHEN, CDR2 SYDVKM. The CDR3 runs 15 residues. V was clipped by 5 bases and J by 6 bases; unmatched bases: 8. The CDR3 loop reads CASSGSGTSSNEQFF. The DNA of the CDR3 is TGTGCCAGCAGTGGCTCCGGGACTAGCAGCAATGAGCAGTTCTTC.

This chain connects TRBV6-5 to TRBJ1-4, with 8 nucleotides matching TRBD1. Germline V gene lookup returns CDR1 MNHEY and CDR2 SVGAGI. The CDR3 has 15 residues. After removal of 6 bases from V and 8 bases from J, the junction contained 11 bases not matched to a gene. The CDR3: CASRRAGGLDEKLFF. In DNA form, the CDR3 reads TGTGCCAGCAGGAGGGCAGGGGGCTTAGACGAAAAACTGTTTTTT.

The chain combines TRBV7-6 with TRBJ1-4, with 7 bases matching TRBD1. Germline values: CDR1 SGHVS, CDR2 FNYEAQ. This CDR3 contains 15 residues. J lost 2 bases, V lost 3 bases, and 3 bases had no gene match. The CDR3 here is CASSLLRGTNEKLFF. For the CDR3, the DNA is TGTGCCAGCAGCTTGCTCAGGGGGACTAATGAAAAACTGTTTTTT.

The table lists this clone with a count of one. The rearrangement uses TRBV15 and TRBJ2-3; D may be TRBD2 (6 bases). Germline CDR1 LNHNV, CDR2 YYDKDF (reference sequence). Deletions cut 1 base from V and 6 bases from J, with 11 bases between. This CDR3 is 14 amino acids long. The CDR3 nucleotides read TGTGCCACCAGCAGAGGCGACGGGAGCGATACGCAGTATTTT. Amino acids: CATSRGDGSDTQYF.

The genes are TRBV7-9 and TRBJ1-2, with 9 bases fitting TRBD1. Losses at the gene ends were 2 bases for V and 8 bases for J; bases not matched to a gene: 15. The CDR3 sequence is 17 residues long. Germline V gene sequence: CDR1 SEHNR, CDR2 FQNEAQ (reference sequence). CDR3 nucleotides: TGTGCCAGCAGCTTATCCCCCCCGGGACAGGGTTTTTGGGGCTACACCTTC. It yields the protein CASSLSPPGQGFWGYTF.

This clone was counted between two and nine times. The chain has TRBV28 and TRBJ1-2, with a tentative D call TRBD1 (6 bases). The CDR3 totals 14 residues. Trimming removed 7 bases from V and 0 bases from J, with 12 bases in between. From germline, CDR1 is MDHEN and CDR2 SYDVKM. CDR3 in DNA: TGTGCCAGCAAGCGGACAGCCTCTAACTATGGCTACACCTTC. Amino acid sequence: CASKRTASNYGYTF.

The V call is TRBV4-1, the J call TRBJ1-6; D might be TRBD1 (6 bases). The ends were cut back, 0 bases at V and 4 bases at J, with 13 bases in the middle. Germline V lookup: CDR1 MGHRA, CDR2 YSYEKL. The CDR3 is made up of 17 amino acids. The CDR3 nucleotides read TGCGCCAGCAGCCAAGAGGGGGCAGGGGAATATAATTCACCCCTCCACTTT. Amino acid sequence: CASSQEGAGEYNSPLHF.

The gene calls are TRBV14 and TRBJ2-1, with 14 bases matching TRBD2. Germline V CDR1 and CDR2: SGHDN, FVKESK. V lost 4 bases and J lost 8; bases outside the gene matches: 4. This CDR3 region has 15 residues. The CDR3 DNA reads as TGTGCCAGCAGCCGAAGACTAGCGGGAGGGGATGAGCAGTTCTTC. This gives the protein CASSRRLAGGDEQFF.

This rearrangement joins TRBV10-3 to TRBJ1-2; a possible D gene is TRBD1 (6 bases). CDR1 is ENHRY, CDR2 SYGVKD, per germline. Trimming left V 8 bases short and J 3 bases short, with 16 bases between. CDR3 size: 14 residues. CDR3 in amino acids: CAIRGGAGYYGYTF. The DNA for the CDR3 is TGTGCCATCCGGGGGGGGGCAGGGTACTATGGCTACACCTTC.

CDR3 sequence (DNA): TGTGCCAGCAGTGAACTCTCGAATCTTTTTAGCGGGAGGATCGAGCAGTACTTC. Protein product: CASSELSNLFSGRIEQYF. The rearrangement links TRBV6-1 to TRBJ2-7; 10 bases line up with TRBD2. The trim removed 2 bases at V and 6 bases at J, leaving 16 bases unmatched. CDR1 MNHNS and CDR2 SASEGT come from the germline V gene. The CDR3 loop spans 18 amino acids.

The chain recombines TRBV10-3 with TRBJ1-5; D is unclear. CDR1 and CDR2 (germline): ENHRY, SYGVKD. V was shortened by 7 bases and J by 7 bases, with 17 bases between the two germline ends. The CDR3 runs to 14 residues. The CDR3 region has the DNA TGTGCCATCAAGGGTGAGAGGGATATGCAGCCCCAGCATTTT. This translates into CAIKGERDMQPQHF.

This clone was detected only once. This rearrangement joins TRBV7-9 to TRBJ1-2; D not certain. Germline V lookup: CDR1 SEHNR, CDR2 FQNEAQ (reference sequence). The CDR3 consists of 15 residues. Trimming pared 0 bases from V and 0 bases from J, leaving 8 bases between. This CDR3 reads CASSLAHSSNYGYTF. The CDR3 DNA is TGTGCCAGCAGCTTAGCGCACAGTTCTAACTATGGCTACACCTTC.